Shown below are 9 T cell receptor beta chains from a single sample sequenced in a study of molecular identifiers for immune sequencing clone quantification. TCRdb used MiXCR to reprocess the PCR reads, holding one entry per CDR3 protein. This sample has more than 450,000 distinct CDR3 sequences, with around 23% found just once. The sample taken for sequencing was naive CD8+ T cells from blood, with Jurkat cell RNA spiked in. Subset indicated: FACS-sorted CD8+CD4-CCR7+CD45RA+ naive T cells. These receptors all stem from a human donor in good health. Some libraries in this study had Jurkat cell RNA spiked in.

The rearrangement uses TRBV7-9 and TRBJ1-1, with TRBD1 matching 8 bases. V lost 2 bases, J lost 3 bases, and 14 bases stayed unmatched. The CDR3 extends over 18 amino acids. Germline V CDR1 and CDR2: SEHNR, FQNEAQ (reference sequence). The CDR3 region is CASSLPRGRGRRDTEAFF. CDR3 coding DNA: TGTGCCAGCAGCTTACCCAGGGGCAGGGGGCGGAGGGACACTGAAGCTTTCTTT.

At least ten counts were recorded for this clonotype. V usage is TRBV6-4 and J usage is TRBJ2-3, with a tentative D call TRBD1 (5 bases). The CDR3 is made up of 11 amino acids. The ends were cut back, 10 bases at V and 5 bases at J, with 10 bases in the middle. CDR1 is MRHNA and CDR2 is SNTAGT in the germline V gene. The CDR3 reads CANSGRDTQYF. Written as DNA, the CDR3 is TGTGCCAACTCAGGGCGAGATACGCAGTATTTT.

This clonotype has ten or more counts. The rearrangement joins TRBV19 to TRBJ2-7; 9 positions match TRBD2. In germline, CDR1 is LNHDA, CDR2 SQIVND (reference sequence). The V segment lost 5 bases and the J segment 2 bases; nucleotides outside the gene matches: 4. This CDR3 is built from 14 residues. CDR3 protein: CASSATSGAYEQYF. Written as DNA, the CDR3 is TGTGCCAGTAGTGCGACTAGCGGAGCCTACGAGCAGTACTTC.

This clonotype was seen ten or more times. The V gene is TRBV7-9, the J gene TRBJ2-3; D remains unclear. Germline V gene lookup returns CDR1 SEHNR and CDR2 FQNEAQ (reference sequence). V lost 4 bases to trimming and J lost 2 bases, with 10 bases between them. The CDR3 sequence is 14 residues long. The CDR3, as DNA: TGTGCCAGCAGCTCGGATCTTACCACAGATACGCAGTATTTT. Protein: CASSSDLTTDTQYF.

The table lists this clonotype with a few counts. The rearrangement uses TRBV20-1 and TRBJ2-1; TRBD1 agrees at 7 bases. The CDR3 has 13 residues. V trimming: 3 bases; J trimming: 9 bases; junction bases outside the gene matches: 8. CDR1 is DFQATT, CDR2 SNEGSKA, per germline (reference sequence). CDR3 sequence: CSARGRGGLEQFF. The CDR3 DNA is TGCAGTGCTAGGGGTCGAGGGGGCCTTGAGCAGTTCTTC.

This clonotype was observed many times. Written as DNA, the CDR3 is TGTGCCAGCAGTTTAGGAGGGACGGACACTGAAGCTTTCTTT. Amino acids: CASSLGGTDTEAFF. This chain connects TRBV27 to TRBJ1-1, with a tentative D call TRBD1 (5 bases). From germline, CDR1 is MNHEY and CDR2 SMNVEV (reference sequence). V was trimmed by 2 bases and J by 3 bases, leaving 10 bases between them. This CDR3 has 14 residues.

This clonotype has at least ten counts. V and J are TRBV4-1 and TRBJ1-6; 9 nucleotides match TRBD1. With 0 bases clipped from V and 7 bases from J, the junction kept 4 bases outside the gene matches. The CDR3 is 16 residues long. Germline V gene sequence: CDR1 MGHRA, CDR2 YSYEKL. CDR3 amino acids: CASSQDRGQGNSPLHF. CDR3 DNA sequence: TGCGCCAGCAGCCAAGACCGGGGACAGGGAAATTCACCCCTCCACTTT.

This clonotype was counted only a few times. The chain joins TRBV3-1 to TRBJ2-2; D remains ambiguous. Germline loops: CDR1 LGHDT, CDR2 YNNKEL (reference sequence). The CDR3 spans 14 residues. The ends were cut back, 5 bases at V and 7 bases at J, with 14 bases in the middle. CDR3 region: CASSSRDGGGELFF. CDR3 in DNA: TGTGCCAGCAGCTCAAGAGATGGCGGCGGGGAGCTGTTTTTT.

At least ten counts were recorded for this clonotype. The chain employs TRBV2 and TRBJ2-2; D is ambiguous. Trimming removed 4 bases from V and 1 base from J, with 4 bases in between. Germline loops: CDR1 SNHLY, CDR2 FYNNEI. There are 13 residues in the CDR3. The chain's CDR3 is CASSGENTGELFF. Written as DNA, the CDR3 is TGTGCCAGCAGTGGGGAGAACACCGGGGAGCTGTTTTTT.